This T cell receptor beta chain was obtained from a study of graft-versus-host responses after intestinal transplantation. Assay: immunoSEQ multiplex PCR; the TCRdb copy retains only in-frame clones and omits some. The repertoire has tens of thousands of clones, approximately 92% of them found once; the top ten carry about 40%. Study-wide findings and caveats: Ileal or blood samples showed some GvH clones first, and such clones were also found in recipient marrow. Declines in HvG clones occurring early post-transplant were associated with peak circulating GvH clone levels. Elevated graft-versus-host to host-versus-graft clonal ratios in allografts were recorded for patients with graft-donor T cell macrochimerism.

Germline CDR1 and CDR2: GTSNPN and SVGIG (reference sequence). V was clipped by 8 bases and J by 7 bases; unmatched bases: 13. This CDR3 contains 15 residues. The sample holds one count of this clone. Its antigen remains unidentified. This clonotype originated in a human patient who received an intestinal transplant, so some T cells may come from the graft donor. The specimen comprised PBMCs, sampled about 250 days after intestinal transplant. The V call is TRBV30, the J call TRBJ2-1; 11 nucleotides line up with TRBD2. The CDR3 nucleotides read TGTGCCCTGGGTCTCACTAGCGGGAGTTTAAATGAGCAGTTCTTC. Encoded protein: CALGLTSGSLNEQFF.